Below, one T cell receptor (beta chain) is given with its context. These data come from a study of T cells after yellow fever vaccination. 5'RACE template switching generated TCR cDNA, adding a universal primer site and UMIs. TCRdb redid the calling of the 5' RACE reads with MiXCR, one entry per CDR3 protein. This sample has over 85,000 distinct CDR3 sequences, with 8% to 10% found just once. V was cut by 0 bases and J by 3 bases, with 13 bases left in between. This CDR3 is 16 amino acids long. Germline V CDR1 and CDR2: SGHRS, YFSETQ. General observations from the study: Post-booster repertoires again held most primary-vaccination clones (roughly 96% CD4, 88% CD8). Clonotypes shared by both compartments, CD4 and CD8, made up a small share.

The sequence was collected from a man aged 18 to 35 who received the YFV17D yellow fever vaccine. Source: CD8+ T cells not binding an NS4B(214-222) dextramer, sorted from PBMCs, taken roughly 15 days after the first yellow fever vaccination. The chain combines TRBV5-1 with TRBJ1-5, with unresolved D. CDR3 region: CASSLVGRGPNQPQHF. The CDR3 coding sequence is TGCGCCAGCAGCTTGGTCGGTAGAGGACCCAATCAGCCCCAGCATTTT.